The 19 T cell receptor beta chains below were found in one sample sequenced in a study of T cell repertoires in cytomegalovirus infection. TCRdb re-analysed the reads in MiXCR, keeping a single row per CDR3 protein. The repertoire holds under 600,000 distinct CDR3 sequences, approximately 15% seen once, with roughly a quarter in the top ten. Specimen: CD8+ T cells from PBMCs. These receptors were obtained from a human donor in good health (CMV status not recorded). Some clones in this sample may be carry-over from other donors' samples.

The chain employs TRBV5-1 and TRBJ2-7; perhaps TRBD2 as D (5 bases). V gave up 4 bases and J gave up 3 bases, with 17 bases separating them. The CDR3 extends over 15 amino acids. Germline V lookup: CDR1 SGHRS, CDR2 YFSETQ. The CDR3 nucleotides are TGCGCCAGCAGCGAACGCCCAAGACGGGACTACGAGCAGTACTTC. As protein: CASSERPRRDYEQYF.

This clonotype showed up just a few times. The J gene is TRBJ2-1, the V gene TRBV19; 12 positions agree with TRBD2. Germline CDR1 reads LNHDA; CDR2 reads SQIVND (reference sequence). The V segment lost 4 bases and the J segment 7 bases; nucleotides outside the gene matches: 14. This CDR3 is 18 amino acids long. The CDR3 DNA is TGTGCCAGTAGTACGCCTAGTCCGGGACTAGCGGGCCCAAATGAGCAGTTCTTC. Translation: CASSTPSPGLAGPNEQFF.

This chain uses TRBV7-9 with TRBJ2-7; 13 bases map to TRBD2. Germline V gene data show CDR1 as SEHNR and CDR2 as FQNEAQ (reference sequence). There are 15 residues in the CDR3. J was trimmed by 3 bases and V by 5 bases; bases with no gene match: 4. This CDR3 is CASSPGTSGDYEQYF. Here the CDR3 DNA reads TGTGCCAGCAGCCCCGGGACTAGCGGGGACTACGAGCAGTACTTC.

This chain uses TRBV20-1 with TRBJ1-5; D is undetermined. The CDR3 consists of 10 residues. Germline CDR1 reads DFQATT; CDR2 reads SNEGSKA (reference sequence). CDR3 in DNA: TGCAGATGGGGAGGGCAGCCCCAGCATTTT. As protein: CRWGGQPQHF.

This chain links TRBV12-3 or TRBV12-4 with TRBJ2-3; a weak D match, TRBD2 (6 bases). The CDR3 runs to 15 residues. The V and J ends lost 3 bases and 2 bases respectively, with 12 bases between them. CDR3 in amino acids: CASSFVGLTTDTQYF. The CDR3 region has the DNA TGTGCCAGCAGTTTTGTGGGACTGACCACAGATACGCAGTATTTT.

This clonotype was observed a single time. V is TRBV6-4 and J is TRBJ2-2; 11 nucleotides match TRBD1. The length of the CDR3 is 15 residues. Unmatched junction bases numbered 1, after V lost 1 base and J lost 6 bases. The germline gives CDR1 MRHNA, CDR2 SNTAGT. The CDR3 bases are TGTGCCAGCAGTGACTGGGACAGGGGGTCCGGGGAGCTGTTTTTT. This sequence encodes CASSDWDRGSGELFF.

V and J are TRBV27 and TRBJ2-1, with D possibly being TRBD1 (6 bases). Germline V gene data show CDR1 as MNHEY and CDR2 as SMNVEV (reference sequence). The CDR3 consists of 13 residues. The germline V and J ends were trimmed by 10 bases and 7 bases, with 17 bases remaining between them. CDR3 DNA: TGTGCCACCCGGGGCAGGGGATATAATGAGCAGTTCTTC. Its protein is CATRGRGYNEQFF.

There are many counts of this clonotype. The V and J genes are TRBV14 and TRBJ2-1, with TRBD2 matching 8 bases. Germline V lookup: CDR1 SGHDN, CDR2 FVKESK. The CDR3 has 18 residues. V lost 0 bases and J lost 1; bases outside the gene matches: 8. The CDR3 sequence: CASSQEALLAASYNEQFF. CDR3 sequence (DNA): TGTGCCAGCAGCCAAGAAGCCCTACTAGCGGCGTCCTACAATGAGCAGTTCTTC.

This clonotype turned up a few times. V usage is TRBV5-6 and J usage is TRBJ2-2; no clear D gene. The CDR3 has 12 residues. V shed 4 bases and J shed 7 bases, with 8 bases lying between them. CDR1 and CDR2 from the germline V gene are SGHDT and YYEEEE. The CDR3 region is CASSDLIGELFF. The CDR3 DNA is TGTGCCAGCAGCGACCTAATCGGGGAGCTGTTTTTT.

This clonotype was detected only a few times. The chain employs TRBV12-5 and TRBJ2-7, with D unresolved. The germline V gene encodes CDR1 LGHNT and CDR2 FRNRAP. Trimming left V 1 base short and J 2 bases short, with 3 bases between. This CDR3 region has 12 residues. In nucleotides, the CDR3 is TGTGCTAGTGGTTTGGCTGCCTACGAGCAGTACTTC. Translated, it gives CASGLAAYEQYF.

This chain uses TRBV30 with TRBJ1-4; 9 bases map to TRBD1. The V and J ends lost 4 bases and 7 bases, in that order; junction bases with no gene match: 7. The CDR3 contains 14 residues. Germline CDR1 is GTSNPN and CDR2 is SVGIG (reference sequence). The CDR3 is CAWTRGQGVEKLFF. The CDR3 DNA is TGTGCCTGGACGAGGGGACAGGGAGTTGAAAAACTGTTTTTT.

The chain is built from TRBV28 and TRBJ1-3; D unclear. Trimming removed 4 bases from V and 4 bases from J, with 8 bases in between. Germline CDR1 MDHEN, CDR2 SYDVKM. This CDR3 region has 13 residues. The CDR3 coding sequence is TGTGCCAGCAGTTCCATTCCCGGAAACACCATATATTTT. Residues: CASSSIPGNTIYF.

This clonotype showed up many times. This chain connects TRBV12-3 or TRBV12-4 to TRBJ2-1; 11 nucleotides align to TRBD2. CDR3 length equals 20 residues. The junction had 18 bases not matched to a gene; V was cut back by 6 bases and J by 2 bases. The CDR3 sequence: CASSPPPGLAVIGAYNEQFF. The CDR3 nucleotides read TGTGCCAGCAGCCCCCCCCCGGGACTAGCGGTAATCGGCGCCTACAATGAGCAGTTCTTC.

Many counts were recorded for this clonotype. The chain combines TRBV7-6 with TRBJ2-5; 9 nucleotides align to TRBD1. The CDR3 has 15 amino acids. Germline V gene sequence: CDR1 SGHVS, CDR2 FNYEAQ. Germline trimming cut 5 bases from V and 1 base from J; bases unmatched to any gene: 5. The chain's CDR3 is CASSITGGSQETQYF. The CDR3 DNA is TGTGCCAGCAGCATTACAGGGGGCTCCCAAGAGACCCAGTACTTC.

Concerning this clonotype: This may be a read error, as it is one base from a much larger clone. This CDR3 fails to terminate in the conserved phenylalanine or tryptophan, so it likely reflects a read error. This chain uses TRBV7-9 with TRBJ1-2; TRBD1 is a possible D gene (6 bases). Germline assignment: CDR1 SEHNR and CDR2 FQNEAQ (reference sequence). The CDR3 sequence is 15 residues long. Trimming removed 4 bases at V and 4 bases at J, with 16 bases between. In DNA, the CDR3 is TGTGCCAGCAGCTCGACAGGCACGACAGGCTATGGCTACACCTTA. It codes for CASSSTGTTGYGYTL.

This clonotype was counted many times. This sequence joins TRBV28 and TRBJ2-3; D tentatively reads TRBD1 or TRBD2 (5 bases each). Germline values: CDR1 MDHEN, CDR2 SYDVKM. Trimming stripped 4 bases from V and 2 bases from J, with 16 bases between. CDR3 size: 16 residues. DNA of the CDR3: TGTGCCAGCAGTTCCGGGACCGAAAGGGACACAGATACGCAGTATTTT. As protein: CASSSGTERDTDTQYF.

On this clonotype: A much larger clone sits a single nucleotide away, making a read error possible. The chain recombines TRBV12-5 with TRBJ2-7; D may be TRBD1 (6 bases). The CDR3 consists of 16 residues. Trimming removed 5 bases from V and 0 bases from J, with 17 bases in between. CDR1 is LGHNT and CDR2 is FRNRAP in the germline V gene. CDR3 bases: TGTGCTAGTGGTGGATCACAGGGTCAAAGCTCCTACGAGCAGTACTTC. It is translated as CASGGSQGQSSYEQYF.

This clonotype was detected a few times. The CDR3 DNA sequence: TGTGCCAGCAGCGTAGGCGCCTACGAGCAGTACTTC. Amino acids: CASSVGAYEQYF. The J gene is TRBJ2-7, the V gene TRBV9; D is unclear. The CDR3 consists of 12 residues. With 0 bases removed from V and 2 bases from J, the gap between germline ends came to 3 bases. CDR1 is SGDLS and CDR2 is YYNGEE in the germline V gene.

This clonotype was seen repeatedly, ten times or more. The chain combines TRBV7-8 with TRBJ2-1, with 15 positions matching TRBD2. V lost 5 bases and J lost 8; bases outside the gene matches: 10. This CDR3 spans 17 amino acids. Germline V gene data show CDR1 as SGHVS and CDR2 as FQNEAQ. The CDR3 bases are TGTGCCAGCAGCGCCGGGACTAGCGGGAGGCGAGCCTATGAGCAGTTCTTC. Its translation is CASSAGTSGRRAYEQFF.